A selection of T cell receptor beta chains follows, all from one sample in a study of blood T cells in healthy people across ages. TCRdb re-derived calls from the 5' RACE reads in MiXCR, one entry per CDR3 protein. Of 1.5 million to 2 million distinct CDR3 sequences in the sample, about 30% were seen once. The sequenced sample was blood. The receptors here all came from a woman aged 25 to 39 in good health. The CDR3 runs from the conserved cysteine through the conserved F or W. The D gene is left open where the match is weak. Size values are once, few and many counts, or a class for expanded clones, and some rows have none.

v_call: TRBV20-1
j_call: TRBJ1-2
d_call: NA
clone_size: NA
cdr3_aa: CSARGGQAYGYTF
cdr3_nt: TGCAGTGCTAGAGGAGGGCAGGCCTATGGCTACACCTTC

v_call: TRBV28
j_call: TRBJ2-1
d_call: TRBD1
clone_size: few
cdr3_aa: CASSPAGTGLQEQFF
cdr3_nt: TGTGCCAGCAGTCCCGCCGGGACAGGTTTGCAAGAGCAGTTCTTC

v_call: TRBV20-1
j_call: TRBJ1-4
d_call: NA
clone_size: NA
cdr3_aa: CSARQAYNEKLFF
cdr3_nt: TGCAGTGCTAGGCAGGCCTATAATGAAAAACTGTTTTTT

v_call: TRBV20-1
j_call: TRBJ2-1
d_call: NA
clone_size: NA
cdr3_aa: CSVGSGHYEQFF
cdr3_nt: TGCAGTGTTGGTAGCGGCCATTATGAGCAGTTCTTC

v_call: TRBV11-2
j_call: TRBJ1-2
d_call: NA
clone_size: NA
cdr3_aa: CASSLRLADYGYTF
cdr3_nt: TGTGCCAGCAGCTTAAGGCTGGCGGACTATGGCTACACCTTC

v_call: TRBV29-1
j_call: TRBJ2-1
d_call: NA
clone_size: many
cdr3_aa: CSVELSQGLMDEQFF
cdr3_nt: TGCAGCGTTGAACTTAGCCAGGGTCTGATGGATGAGCAGTTCTTC

v_call: TRBV3-1
j_call: TRBJ2-1
d_call: NA
clone_size: few
cdr3_aa: CASSLPVGEQFF
cdr3_nt: TGTGCCAGCAGCCTCCCGGTTGGTGAGCAGTTCTTC

v_call: TRBV30
j_call: TRBJ2-1
d_call: NA
clone_size: NA
cdr3_aa: CAWRRARNEQFF
cdr3_nt: TGTGCCTGGAGGAGGGCCCGCAATGAGCAGTTCTTC

v_call: TRBV27
j_call: TRBJ1-2
d_call: TRBD1
clone_size: once
cdr3_aa: CASSRQGLNTEGYTF
cdr3_nt: TGTGCCAGCAGTAGACAGGGGCTAAACACGGAAGGCTACACCTTC

v_call: TRBV30
j_call: TRBJ1-2
d_call: NA
clone_size: once
cdr3_aa: CARKTSGYGYTF
cdr3_nt: TGTGCCAGAAAAACCAGCGGCTATGGCTACACCTTC

v_call: TRBV18
j_call: TRBJ2-4
d_call: TRBD2
clone_size: NA
cdr3_aa: CASSPGGRNHNEQYF
cdr3_nt: TGTGCCAGCTCACCGGGCGGGAGGAACCACAATGAGCAGTACTTC

v_call: TRBV5-1
j_call: TRBJ1-2
d_call: NA
clone_size: few
cdr3_aa: CASTRDGWGCGYTF
cdr3_nt: TGCGCCAGCACACGGGACGGCTGGGGGTGTGGCTACACCTTC

v_call: TRBV24-1
j_call: TRBJ2-7
d_call: NA
clone_size: NA
cdr3_aa: CATSEGEIGYGQYF
cdr3_nt: TGTGCCACCAGTGAAGGGGAGATAGGATACGGGCAGTACTTC

v_call: TRBV7-2
j_call: TRBJ2-3
d_call: TRBD1
clone_size: NA
cdr3_aa: CASSIDRGRTDAQYF
cdr3_nt: TGTGCCAGCAGCATAGACAGGGGACGCACAGATGCGCAGTATTTT

v_call: TRBV14
j_call: TRBJ2-1
d_call: NA
clone_size: NA
cdr3_aa: CASSQLASNEQFF
cdr3_nt: TGTGCCAGCAGCCAACTCGCGAGCAATGAGCAGTTCTTC

v_call: TRBV3-1
j_call: TRBJ2-3
d_call: TRBD2
clone_size: NA
cdr3_aa: CASSPAGTRSKLTQYF
cdr3_nt: TGTGCCAGCAGCCCCGCGGGGACTAGGTCAAAACTTACGCAGTATTTT

v_call: TRBV7-9
j_call: TRBJ2-1
d_call: NA
clone_size: many
cdr3_aa: CASSLEGSEQFF
cdr3_nt: TGTGCCAGCAGCTTAGAGGGTTCGGAGCAGTTCTTC

v_call: TRBV5-1
j_call: TRBJ2-3
d_call: NA
clone_size: NA
cdr3_aa: CASAEGSTDTQYF
cdr3_nt: TGCGCCAGCGCGGAGGGGAGCACAGATACGCAGTATTTT

v_call: TRBV28
j_call: TRBJ2-1
d_call: NA
clone_size: NA
cdr3_aa: CASSSTGTPYEQFF
cdr3_nt: TGTGCCAGCAGCTCCACAGGGACCCCCTACGAGCAGTTCTTC

v_call: TRBV7-9
j_call: TRBJ2-7
d_call: TRBD2
clone_size: few
cdr3_aa: CTRSLGLADEQYF
cdr3_nt: TGTACCCGCAGCTTAGGACTAGCCGACGAGCAGTACTTC

v_call: TRBV20-1
j_call: TRBJ2-1
d_call: NA
clone_size: many
cdr3_aa: CSAILPGVANEQFF
cdr3_nt: TGCAGTGCTATATTACCTGGGGTAGCCAATGAGCAGTTCTTC

v_call: TRBV12-3/TRBV12-4
j_call: TRBJ2-5
d_call: NA
clone_size: many
cdr3_aa: CASSSRGEVETQYF
cdr3_nt: TGTGCCAGCAGTTCGCGGGGAGAAGTCGAGACCCAGTACTTC

v_call: TRBV6-5
j_call: TRBJ1-2
d_call: NA
clone_size: many
cdr3_aa: CASSITGYGYTF
cdr3_nt: TGTGCCAGCAGCATAACAGGCTATGGCTACACCTTC

v_call: TRBV6-2/TRBV6-3
j_call: TRBJ2-7
d_call: TRBD2
clone_size: few
cdr3_aa: CASSYGRLAGELEQYF
cdr3_nt: TGTGCCAGCAGTTACGGCAGACTAGCGGGGGAACTTGAGCAGTACTTC

v_call: TRBV20-1
j_call: TRBJ2-3
d_call: TRBD2
clone_size: NA
cdr3_aa: CSATAGGSFSTDTQYF
cdr3_nt: TGCAGTGCCACAGCGGGAGGGTCTTTTAGCACAGATACGCAGTATTTT

v_call: TRBV28
j_call: TRBJ1-2
d_call: NA
clone_size: NA
cdr3_aa: CASSGYDRGYTF
cdr3_nt: TGTGCCAGCTCGGGATACGACCGTGGCTACACCTTC

v_call: TRBV6-1
j_call: TRBJ2-1
d_call: TRBD2
clone_size: NA
cdr3_aa: CASSRTSGGAIEQFF
cdr3_nt: TGTGCCAGCAGTAGGACTAGCGGGGGGGCGATTGAGCAGTTCTTC

v_call: TRBV5-1
j_call: TRBJ2-6
d_call: NA
clone_size: many
cdr3_aa: CVSSIGLYSGANVLTF
cdr3_nt: TGCGTCAGCAGCATTGGACTCTATTCTGGGGCCAACGTCCTGACTTTC

v_call: TRBV2
j_call: TRBJ2-7
d_call: TRBD1
clone_size: many
cdr3_aa: CASSGDRGPYEQYF
cdr3_nt: TGTGCCAGCAGCGGGGACAGGGGGCCCTACGAGCAGTACTTC

v_call: TRBV2
j_call: TRBJ2-1
d_call: TRBD2
clone_size: NA
cdr3_aa: CASIEGGLGYSYNEQFF
cdr3_nt: TGTGCCAGCATTGAAGGGGGACTAGGATACTCCTACAATGAGCAGTTCTTC

v_call: TRBV7-2
j_call: TRBJ2-7
d_call: TRBD2
clone_size: NA
cdr3_aa: CASSLGETSGQVDEQYF
cdr3_nt: TGTGCCAGCAGCTTAGGGGAGACTAGCGGGCAAGTGGATGAGCAGTACTTC

v_call: TRBV5-1
j_call: TRBJ2-1
d_call: TRBD2
clone_size: NA
cdr3_aa: CASSWLAGVSYNEQFF
cdr3_nt: TGCGCCAGCAGCTGGTTAGCGGGCGTATCCTACAATGAGCAGTTCTTC

v_call: TRBV20-1
j_call: TRBJ1-2
d_call: TRBD1
clone_size: NA
cdr3_aa: CSASRGDRTNGYTF
cdr3_nt: TGCAGTGCTAGTAGGGGGGACAGGACAAATGGCTACACCTTC

v_call: TRBV9
j_call: TRBJ2-3
d_call: TRBD2
clone_size: NA
cdr3_aa: CASSDGGGDTRYF
cdr3_nt: TGTGCCAGCAGTGACGGGGGGGGAGATACGCGGTATTTT

v_call: TRBV4-3
j_call: TRBJ1-6
d_call: NA
clone_size: NA
cdr3_aa: CASSQVTAGTQLPPLHF
cdr3_nt: TGCGCCAGCAGCCAAGTTACGGCAGGGACCCAATTGCCACCCCTCCACTTT

v_call: TRBV7-2
j_call: TRBJ2-5
d_call: NA
clone_size: few
cdr3_aa: CASRLTGTQETQYF
cdr3_nt: TGTGCCAGCAGGCTGACAGGCACCCAAGAGACCCAGTACTTC

v_call: TRBV5-1
j_call: TRBJ2-1
d_call: TRBD2
clone_size: few
cdr3_aa: CASSPGTSGTLQGQFF
cdr3_nt: TGCGCCAGCAGCCCTGGGACTAGCGGGACCCTCCAGGGGCAGTTCTTC

v_call: TRBV3-1
j_call: TRBJ2-5
d_call: TRBD2
clone_size: NA
cdr3_aa: CASSGGTSGVETQYF
cdr3_nt: TGTGCCAGCAGCGGCGGGACTAGCGGGGTTGAGACCCAGTACTTC

v_call: TRBV7-2
j_call: TRBJ1-2
d_call: NA
clone_size: many
cdr3_aa: CASSLVYAGQGYTF
cdr3_nt: TGTGCCAGCAGCTTAGTCTACGCGGGTCAGGGCTACACCTTC

v_call: TRBV7-2
j_call: TRBJ2-7
d_call: TRBD2
clone_size: NA
cdr3_aa: CASSLGSREISYEQYF
cdr3_nt: TGTGCCAGCAGCTTAGGGTCGCGGGAGATCTCCTACGAGCAGTACTTC

v_call: TRBV9
j_call: TRBJ2-5
d_call: NA
clone_size: NA
cdr3_aa: CASSLKGGLLQETQYF
cdr3_nt: TGTGCCAGCAGCCTGAAAGGGGGGCTACTCCAAGAGACCCAGTACTTC

v_call: TRBV7-9
j_call: TRBJ1-2
d_call: TRBD1
clone_size: many
cdr3_aa: CASSKQGTGWNGYTF
cdr3_nt: TGTGCCAGCAGCAAACAAGGGACAGGGTGGAATGGCTACACCTTC

v_call: TRBV28
j_call: TRBJ2-7
d_call: TRBD2
clone_size: NA
cdr3_aa: CASSLGFGARRAEKRGAAYELYF
cdr3_nt: TGTGCCAGCAGTTTGGGCTTTGGGGCCAGACGGGCAGAAAAGCGGGGGGCCGCCTACGAGCTGTACTTC

v_call: TRBV20-1
j_call: TRBJ2-7
d_call: NA
clone_size: NA
cdr3_aa: CSGAFGTSYEQYF
cdr3_nt: TGCAGTGGAGCGTTCGGCACTTCCTACGAGCAGTACTTC

v_call: TRBV11-2
j_call: TRBJ2-7
d_call: NA
clone_size: NA
cdr3_aa: CASSSVGSGSYEQYF
cdr3_nt: TGTGCCAGCAGCTCCGTTGGTAGCGGATCCTACGAGCAGTACTTC

v_call: TRBV5-5
j_call: TRBJ1-2
d_call: TRBD1
clone_size: NA
cdr3_aa: CAGSQQGRGYTF
cdr3_nt: TGTGCCGGCAGCCAACAGGGGAGGGGCTACACCTTC

v_call: TRBV7-2
j_call: TRBJ2-1
d_call: TRBD2
clone_size: NA
cdr3_aa: CASSLTRGTYNEQFF
cdr3_nt: TGTGCCAGCAGCTTAACGCGGGGGACCTACAATGAGCAGTTCTTC

v_call: TRBV7-6
j_call: TRBJ2-7
d_call: TRBD2
clone_size: NA
cdr3_aa: CASSLRTSGVYTYEQYF
cdr3_nt: TGTGCCAGCAGCTTAAGGACTAGCGGGGTTTACACCTACGAGCAGTACTTC

v_call: TRBV24-1
j_call: TRBJ2-5
d_call: NA
clone_size: NA
cdr3_aa: CATSDLQDQRETQYF
cdr3_nt: TGTGCCACCAGTGATTTGCAAGACCAGCGAGAGACCCAGTACTTC

v_call: TRBV5-1
j_call: TRBJ2-5
d_call: NA
clone_size: many
cdr3_aa: CASSGGRLMETQYF
cdr3_nt: TGCGCCAGCAGTGGAGGACGTCTTATGGAGACCCAGTACTTC

v_call: TRBV6-5
j_call: TRBJ2-7
d_call: NA
clone_size: NA
cdr3_aa: CASGRGQCTYEQYF
cdr3_nt: TGTGCCAGCGGTAGAGGACAGTGCACCTACGAGCAGTACTTC

v_call: TRBV5-1
j_call: TRBJ2-4
d_call: NA
clone_size: NA
cdr3_aa: CASSPTGAVAKNIQYF
cdr3_nt: TGCGCCAGCAGCCCCACAGGTGCTGTGGCCAAAAACATTCAGTACTTC

v_call: TRBV7-9
j_call: TRBJ2-5
d_call: TRBD1
clone_size: NA
cdr3_aa: CASSQPYRDRGPKTQYF
cdr3_nt: TGTGCCAGCAGCCAACCATACCGGGACAGGGGGCCAAAGACCCAGTACTTC

v_call: TRBV12-3/TRBV12-4
j_call: TRBJ2-7
d_call: NA
clone_size: NA
cdr3_aa: CASSPLRAYEQYF
cdr3_nt: TGTGCCAGCAGTCCCCTCAGGGCCTACGAGCAGTACTTC

v_call: TRBV5-1
j_call: TRBJ2-1
d_call: TRBD2
clone_size: NA
cdr3_aa: CASSFWGGSSYNEQFF
cdr3_nt: TGCGCCAGCAGCTTTTGGGGGGGGTCCTCCTACAATGAGCAGTTCTTC